The entry that follows covers one T cell receptor beta chain sequence. Which antigen it targets is not known. There are no base qualities to consult, and no much larger clone falls within one base. The immunoSEQ Assay, a bias-controlled multiplex PCR, was used to amplify TCRbeta CDR3 regions from genomic DNA. The authors' pipeline ran thus. The number of nucleated cells in each sample was estimated by amplification of reference gene primers within the assay. To quantify the absolute abundance of each unique TCRbeta CDR3 rearrangement, sequence reads were collapsed and filtered. For each sample, productive Simpson clonality was calculated as the square root of Simpson's diversity index across productive rearrangements. Entries here come from immuneACCESS through TCRdb and include only in-frame sequences with V and J called. Some clones fail to appear in such tables; in the studies checked, an unresolved V gene covers under half of the shortfall, and the cause of the remainder is unknown. The V and J calls and clone size are taken from that table; D and trimming were inferred from the DNA. The sample data list some 45,000 clones, and 88% of these were observed just once. Jointly, the top ten make up around 15% of the sample.

The data stem from a study of blood T cell repertoires in COVID-19 (dated by TCRdb to between 2020 and 2021). Describing the broader study: Samples covering the acute and convalescent phases of COVID-19 were provided by collaborators in the United States, Italy and Spain. The prospective study material was composed of cDNA or gDNA derived from T cells, B-cell-depleted T cells, or PBMCs. Deeply sampled blood TCRbeta repertoires from subjects exposed to, actively infected with, or recovered from COVID-19 were included in the dataset. The repertoires were released in a freely available public database meant as a resource for research on the immune response to SARS-CoV-2. Samples were obtained from the ongoing ImmuneRACE study (first 160 participants) and from 1,254 subjects provided by 6 global collaborators. A de-identified subject ID, COVID-19 status, age in years and sex were almost always included in the sample metadata. Where available, HLA class I and class II types were obtained from metadata supplied by the sample provider rather than from assay-based typing.

Overall results and qualifications from the work: The amount of clinical and demographic metadata varied by source and participant and was provided uncurated.

The V and J ends are trimmed by 0 bases and 1 base, leaving 11 bases between them. The germline V gene yields SQVTM for CDR1 and ANQGSEA for CDR2. Inclusive of the bounding cysteine and phenylalanine, the CDR3 is 15 residues long. Here the CDR3 DNA is all that survives: 45 bases in frame from base 1. The collaborating institutions used their own protocols to collect whole blood in K2EDTA tubes. For TCRbeta analysis, collaborators shipped samples as frozen whole blood, isolated PBMCs, or DNA extracted from either of those sample types. The sample consisted of peripheral blood. The chain joins TRBV29-1 to TRBJ2-3, and possibly TRBD1, on 6 matching bases. The receptor was derived from a human donor in a cohort sampled during active COVID-19. CDR3 protein: CSVEDYAGGTDTQYF. The bases read TGCAGCGTTGAAGATTACGCAGGGGGCACAGATACGCAGTATTTT.